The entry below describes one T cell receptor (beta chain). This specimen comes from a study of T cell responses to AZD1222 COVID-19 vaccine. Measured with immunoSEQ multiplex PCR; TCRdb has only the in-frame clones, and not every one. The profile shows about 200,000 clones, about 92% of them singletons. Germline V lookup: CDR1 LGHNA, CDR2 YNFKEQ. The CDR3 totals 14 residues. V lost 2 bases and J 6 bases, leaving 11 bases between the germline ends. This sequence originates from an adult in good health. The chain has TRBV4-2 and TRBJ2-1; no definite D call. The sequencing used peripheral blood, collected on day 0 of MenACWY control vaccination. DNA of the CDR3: TGTGCCAGCAGCCAATGGATCTCCGCCAATGAGCAGTTCTTC. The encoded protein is CASSQWISANEQFF.